The entry below describes one T cell receptor beta chain. This record comes from a study of blood T cell repertoires in COVID-19. For the study at large: From the United States, Italy and Spain came samples of acute and convalescent COVID-19.

Authors' data handling: Amplification from reference gene primers served as the basis for estimated nucleated cell counts. Profiling relied on immunoSEQ multiplex PCR, and the TCRdb table lists in-frame clones only, not all of them. That table is the source of V, J and clone size, and D and trimming were worked out from the DNA. The top ten hold approximately 10% of the sample, which has more than 200,000 clones, approximately 90% seen once. The CDR3 runs to 15 residues. The V gene lost 1 base and the J gene lost 3 bases, with 11 bases spanning the gap. Germline CDR1 is SGHDT and CDR2 is YYEEEE. The TCR comes from a middle-aged man with COVID-19, enrolled during active disease. Sequenced input: peripheral blood. The chain joins TRBV5-6 to TRBJ2-4; the D gene is possibly TRBD2 (5 bases). CDR3 residues: CASSLLRADKNIQYF. Here the CDR3 DNA reads TGTGCCAGCAGCTTGTTGCGGGCCGACAAAAACATTCAGTACTTC.